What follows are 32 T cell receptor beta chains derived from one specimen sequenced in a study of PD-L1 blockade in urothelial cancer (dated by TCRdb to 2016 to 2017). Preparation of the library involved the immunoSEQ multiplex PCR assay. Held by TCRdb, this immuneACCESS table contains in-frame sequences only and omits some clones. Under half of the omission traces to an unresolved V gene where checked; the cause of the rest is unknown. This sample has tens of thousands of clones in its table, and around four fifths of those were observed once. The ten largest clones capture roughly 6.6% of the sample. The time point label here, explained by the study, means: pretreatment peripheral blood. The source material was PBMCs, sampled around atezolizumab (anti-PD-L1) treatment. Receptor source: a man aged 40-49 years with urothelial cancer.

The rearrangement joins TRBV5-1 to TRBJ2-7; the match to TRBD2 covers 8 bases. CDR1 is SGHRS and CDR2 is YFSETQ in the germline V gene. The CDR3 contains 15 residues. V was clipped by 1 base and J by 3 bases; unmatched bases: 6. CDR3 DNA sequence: TGCGCCAGCAGCTTGACGAGCGGGAGTTACTACGAGCAGTACTTC. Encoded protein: CASSLTSGSYYEQYF.

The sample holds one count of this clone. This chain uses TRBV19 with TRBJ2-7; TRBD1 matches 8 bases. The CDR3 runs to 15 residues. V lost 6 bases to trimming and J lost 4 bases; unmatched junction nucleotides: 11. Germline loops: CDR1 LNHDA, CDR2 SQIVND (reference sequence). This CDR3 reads CASSQRQGPIYEQYF. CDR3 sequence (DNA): TGTGCCAGTAGCCAACGACAGGGGCCCATTTACGAGCAGTACTTC.

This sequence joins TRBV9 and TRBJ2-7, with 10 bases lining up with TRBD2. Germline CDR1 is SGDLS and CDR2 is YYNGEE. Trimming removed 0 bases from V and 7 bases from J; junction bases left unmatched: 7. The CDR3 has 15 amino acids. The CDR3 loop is CASSVAASGGREQYF. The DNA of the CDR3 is TGTGCCAGCAGCGTAGCGGCTAGCGGGGGTCGGGAGCAGTACTTC.

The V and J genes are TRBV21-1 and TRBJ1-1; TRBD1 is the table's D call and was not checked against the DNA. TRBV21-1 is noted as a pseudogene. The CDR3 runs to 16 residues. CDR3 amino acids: CASSKGYRAWNTEAFF. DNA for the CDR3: TGTGCCAGCAGCAAAGGTTACAGGGCGTGGAACACTGAAGCTTTCTTT.

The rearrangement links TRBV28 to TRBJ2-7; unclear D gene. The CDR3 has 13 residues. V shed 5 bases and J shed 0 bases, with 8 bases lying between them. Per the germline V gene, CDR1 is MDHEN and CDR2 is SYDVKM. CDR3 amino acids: CASSPPLSYEQYF. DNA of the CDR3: TGTGCCAGCAGTCCCCCCCTCTCCTACGAGCAGTACTTC.

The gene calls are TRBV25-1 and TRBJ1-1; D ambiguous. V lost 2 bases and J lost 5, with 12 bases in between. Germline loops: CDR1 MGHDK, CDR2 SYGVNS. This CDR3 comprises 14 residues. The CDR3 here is CASSEALPGTEAFF. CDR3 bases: TGTGCCAGCAGTGAAGCCCTACCGGGGACTGAAGCTTTCTTT.

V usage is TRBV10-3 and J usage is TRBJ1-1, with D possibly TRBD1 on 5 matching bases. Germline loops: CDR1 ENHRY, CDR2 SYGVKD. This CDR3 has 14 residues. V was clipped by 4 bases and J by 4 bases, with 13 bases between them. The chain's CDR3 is CAISAVVGATEAFF. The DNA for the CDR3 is TGTGCCATCAGTGCGGTGGTAGGGGCCACTGAAGCTTTCTTT.

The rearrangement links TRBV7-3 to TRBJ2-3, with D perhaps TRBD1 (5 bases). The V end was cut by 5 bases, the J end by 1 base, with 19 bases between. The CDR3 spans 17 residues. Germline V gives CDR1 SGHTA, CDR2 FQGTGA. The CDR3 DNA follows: TGTGCCAGCAGCCCGGGTCGGGTGGGCAGGGGCACAGATACGCAGTATTTT. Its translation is CASSPGRVGRGTDTQYF.

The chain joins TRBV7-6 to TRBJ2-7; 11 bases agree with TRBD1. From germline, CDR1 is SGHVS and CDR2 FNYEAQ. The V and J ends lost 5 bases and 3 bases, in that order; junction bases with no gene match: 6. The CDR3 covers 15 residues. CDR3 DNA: TGTGCCAGCAGCGAGGGGGGGACAGGGGGCTACGAGCAGTACTTC. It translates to CASSEGGTGGYEQYF. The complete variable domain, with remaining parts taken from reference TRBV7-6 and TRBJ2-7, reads GAGVSQSPRYKVTKRGQDVALRCDPISGHVSLYWYRQALGQGPEFLTYFNYEAQQDKSGLPNDRFSAERPEGSISTLTIQRTEQRDSAMYRCASSEGGTGGYEQYFGPGTRLTVT.

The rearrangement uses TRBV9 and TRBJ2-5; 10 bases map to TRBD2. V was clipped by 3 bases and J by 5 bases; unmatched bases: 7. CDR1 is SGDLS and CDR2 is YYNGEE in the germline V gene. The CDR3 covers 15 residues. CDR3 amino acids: CASSGSGRGGETQYF. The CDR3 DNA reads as TGTGCCAGCAGCGGAAGCGGGAGGGGTGGTGAGACCCAGTACTTC.

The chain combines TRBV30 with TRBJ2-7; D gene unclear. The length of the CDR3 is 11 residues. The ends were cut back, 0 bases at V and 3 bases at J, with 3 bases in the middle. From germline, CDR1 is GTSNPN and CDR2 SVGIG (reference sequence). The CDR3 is CAWSVLYEQYF. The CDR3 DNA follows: TGTGCCTGGAGTGTACTCTACGAGCAGTACTTC.

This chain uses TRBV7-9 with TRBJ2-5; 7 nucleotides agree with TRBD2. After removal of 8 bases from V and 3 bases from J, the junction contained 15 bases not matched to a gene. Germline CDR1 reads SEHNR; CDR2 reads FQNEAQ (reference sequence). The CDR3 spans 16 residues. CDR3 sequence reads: CASGGEGDTIKETQYF. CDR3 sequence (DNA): TGTGCCAGCGGGGGGGAAGGCGACACGATAAAAGAGACCCAGTACTTC.

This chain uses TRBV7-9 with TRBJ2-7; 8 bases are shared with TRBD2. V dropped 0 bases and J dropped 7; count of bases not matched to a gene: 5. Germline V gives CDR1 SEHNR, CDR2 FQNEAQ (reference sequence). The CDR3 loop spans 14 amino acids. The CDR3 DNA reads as TGTGCCAGCAGCTTAGCGTCAGGCGGGAGGGAGCAGTACTTC. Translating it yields CASSLASGGREQYF.

For the CDR3, the DNA is TGTGCCTGGAGTGGCCAAGTGGGCCAGGAGACCCAGTACTTC. It encodes CAWSGQVGQETQYF. The chain couples TRBV30 to TRBJ2-5; D is unclear. V lost 1 base to trimming and J lost 5 bases, with 14 bases between them. There are 14 residues in the CDR3. Germline CDR1 and CDR2: GTSNPN and SVGIG (reference sequence).

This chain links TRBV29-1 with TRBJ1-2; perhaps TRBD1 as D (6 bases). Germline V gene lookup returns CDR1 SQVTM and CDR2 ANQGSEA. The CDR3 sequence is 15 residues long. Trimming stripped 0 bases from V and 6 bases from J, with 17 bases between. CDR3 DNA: TGCAGCGTTGAAGATCCCCGGGGGGCGCGAAATGGCTACACCTTC. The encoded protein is CSVEDPRGARNGYTF. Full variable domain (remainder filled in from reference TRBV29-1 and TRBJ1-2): SAVISQKPSRDICQRGTSLTIQCQVDSQVTMMFWYRQQPGQSLTLIATANQGSEATYESGFVIDKFPISRPNLTFSTLTVSNMSPEDSSIYLCSVEDPRGARNGYTFGSGTRLTVV.

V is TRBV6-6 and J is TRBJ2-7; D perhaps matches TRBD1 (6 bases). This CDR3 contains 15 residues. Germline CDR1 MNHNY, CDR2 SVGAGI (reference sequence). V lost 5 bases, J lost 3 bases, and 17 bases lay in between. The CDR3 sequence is CASSAKDSLFYEQYF. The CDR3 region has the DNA TGTGCCAGCAGTGCCAAGGACAGCCTATTCTACGAGCAGTACTTC.

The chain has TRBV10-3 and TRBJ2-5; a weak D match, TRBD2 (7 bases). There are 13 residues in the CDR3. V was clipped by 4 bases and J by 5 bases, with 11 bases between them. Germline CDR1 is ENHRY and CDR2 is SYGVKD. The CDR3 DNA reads TGTGCCATCAGTGTGGGGGGGCACGAGACCCAGTACTTC. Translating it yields CAISVGGHETQYF.

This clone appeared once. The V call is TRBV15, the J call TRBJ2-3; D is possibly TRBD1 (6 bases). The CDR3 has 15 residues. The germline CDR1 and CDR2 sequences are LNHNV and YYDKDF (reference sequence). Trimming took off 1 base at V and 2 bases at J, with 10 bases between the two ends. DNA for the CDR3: TGTGCCACCAGCAGAGGACGGACAGACACAGATACGCAGTATTTT. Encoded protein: CATSRGRTDTDTQYF.

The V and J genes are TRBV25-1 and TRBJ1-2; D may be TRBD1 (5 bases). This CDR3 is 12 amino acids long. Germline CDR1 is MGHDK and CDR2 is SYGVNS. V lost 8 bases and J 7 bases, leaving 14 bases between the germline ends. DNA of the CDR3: TGTGCCAGCTCCATAGGGGCCGGTGGCTACACCTTC. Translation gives CASSIGAGGYTF.

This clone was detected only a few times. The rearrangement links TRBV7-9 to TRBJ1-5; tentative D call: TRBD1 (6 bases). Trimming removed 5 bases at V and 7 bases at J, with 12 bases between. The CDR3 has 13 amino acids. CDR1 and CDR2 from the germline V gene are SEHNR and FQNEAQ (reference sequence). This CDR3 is CASSNTGYQPQHF. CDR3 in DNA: TGTGCCAGCAGCAACACAGGGTACCAGCCCCAGCATTTT.

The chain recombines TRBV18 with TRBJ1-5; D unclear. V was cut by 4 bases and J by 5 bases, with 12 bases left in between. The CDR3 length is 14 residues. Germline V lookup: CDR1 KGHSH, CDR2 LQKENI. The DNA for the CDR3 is TGTGCCAGCTCACAGGGAGACCGTCATCAGCCCCAGCATTTT. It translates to CASSQGDRHQPQHF.

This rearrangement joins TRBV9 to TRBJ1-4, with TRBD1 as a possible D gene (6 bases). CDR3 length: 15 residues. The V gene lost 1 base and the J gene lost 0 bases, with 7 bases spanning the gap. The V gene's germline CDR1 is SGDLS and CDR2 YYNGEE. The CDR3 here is CASSVQGSTNEKLFF. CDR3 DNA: TGTGCCAGCAGCGTACAGGGGTCAACTAATGAAAAACTGTTTTTT. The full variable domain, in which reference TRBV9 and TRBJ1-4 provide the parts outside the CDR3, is DSGVTQTPKHLITATGQRVTLRCSPRSGDLSVYWYQQSLDQGLQFLIQYYNGEERAKGNILERFSAQQFPDLHSELNLSSLELGDSALYFCASSVQGSTNEKLFFGSGTQLSVL.

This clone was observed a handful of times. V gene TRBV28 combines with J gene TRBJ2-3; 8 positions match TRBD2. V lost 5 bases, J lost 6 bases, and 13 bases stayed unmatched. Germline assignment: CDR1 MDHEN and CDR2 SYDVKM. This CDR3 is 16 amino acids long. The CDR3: CASSDLWTGGLDTQYF. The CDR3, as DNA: TGTGCCAGCAGTGACCTCTGGACGGGAGGGTTGGATACGCAGTATTTT. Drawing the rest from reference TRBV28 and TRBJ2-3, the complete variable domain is DVKVTQSSRYLVKRTGEKVFLECVQDMDHENMFWYRQDPGLGLRLIYFSYDVKMKEKGDIPEGYSVSREKKERFSLILESASTNQTSMYLCASSDLWTGGLDTQYFGPGTRLTVL.

CDR3 DNA sequence: TGTGCCACGCTCGACAGGGTAGGGGAAAAACTGTTTTTT. It specifies CATLDRVGEKLFF. The V and J genes are TRBV19 and TRBJ1-4; 7 nucleotides line up with TRBD1. Germline assignment: CDR1 LNHDA and CDR2 SQIVND (reference sequence). The CDR3 loop spans 13 amino acids. With V trimmed by 10 bases and J by 8 bases, 10 bases remained unmatched.

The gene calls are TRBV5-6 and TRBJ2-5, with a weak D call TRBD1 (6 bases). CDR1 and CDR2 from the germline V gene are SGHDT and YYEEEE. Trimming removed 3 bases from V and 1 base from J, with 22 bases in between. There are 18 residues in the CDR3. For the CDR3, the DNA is TGTGCCAGCAGCTCGGTAATTCTAACAGGGAATGTCCAAGAGACCCAGTACTTC. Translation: CASSSVILTGNVQETQYF.

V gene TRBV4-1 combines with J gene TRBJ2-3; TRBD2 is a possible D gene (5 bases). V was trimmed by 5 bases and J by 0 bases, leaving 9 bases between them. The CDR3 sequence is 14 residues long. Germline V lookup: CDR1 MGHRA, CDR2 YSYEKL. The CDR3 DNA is TGCGCCAGCAGCGGGAGCGGCAGCACAGATACGCAGTATTTT. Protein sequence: CASSGSGSTDTQYF.

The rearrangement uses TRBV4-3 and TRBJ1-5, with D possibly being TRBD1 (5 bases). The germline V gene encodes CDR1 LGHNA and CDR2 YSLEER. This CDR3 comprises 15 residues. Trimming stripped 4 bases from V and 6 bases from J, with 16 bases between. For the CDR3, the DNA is TGCGCCAGCAGCCCCGTGGGGGGAGTTTGTCAGCCCCAGCATTTT. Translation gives CASSPVGGVCQPQHF.

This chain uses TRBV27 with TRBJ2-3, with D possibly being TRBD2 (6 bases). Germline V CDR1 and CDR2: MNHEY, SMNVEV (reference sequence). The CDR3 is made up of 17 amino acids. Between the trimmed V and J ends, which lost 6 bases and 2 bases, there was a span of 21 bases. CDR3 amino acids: CASSPSRGSGTTDTQYF. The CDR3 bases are TGTGCCAGCAGCCCTTCAAGGGGTAGCGGTACCACAGATACGCAGTATTTT.

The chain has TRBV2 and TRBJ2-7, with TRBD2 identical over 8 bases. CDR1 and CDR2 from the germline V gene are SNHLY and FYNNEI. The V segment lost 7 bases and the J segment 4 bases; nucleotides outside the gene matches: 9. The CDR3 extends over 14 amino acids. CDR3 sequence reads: CASKLGLGAYEQYF. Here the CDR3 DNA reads TGTGCCAGCAAGTTGGGACTAGGTGCGTACGAGCAGTACTTC.

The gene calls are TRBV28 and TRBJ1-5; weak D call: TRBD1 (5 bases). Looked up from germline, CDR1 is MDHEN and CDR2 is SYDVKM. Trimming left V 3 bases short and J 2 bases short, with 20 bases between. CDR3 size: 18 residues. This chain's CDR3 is CASSLLILKKGGNQPQHF. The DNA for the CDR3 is TGTGCCAGCAGTTTGCTAATCCTCAAAAAAGGGGGCAATCAGCCCCAGCATTTT.

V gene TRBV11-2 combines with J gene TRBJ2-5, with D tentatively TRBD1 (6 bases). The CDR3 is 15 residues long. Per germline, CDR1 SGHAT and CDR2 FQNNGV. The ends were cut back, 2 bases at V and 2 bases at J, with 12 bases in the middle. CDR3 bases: TGTGCCAGCAGCTTACTAGGACAGATACAAGAGACCCAGTACTTC. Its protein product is CASSLLGQIQETQYF.

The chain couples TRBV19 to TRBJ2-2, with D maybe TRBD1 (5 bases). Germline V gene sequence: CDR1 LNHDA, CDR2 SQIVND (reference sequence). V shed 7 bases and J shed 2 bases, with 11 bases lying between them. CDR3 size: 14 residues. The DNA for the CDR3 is TGTGCCAGTAAAAAAGGGGTAAACACCGGGGAGCTGTTTTTT. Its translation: CASKKGVNTGELFF.